The clone carrying this TCR beta chain was found many times. Its antigen remains unknown. Being one base from a much bigger clone, this may be a read error. Source study methods: It was from CDR3 differences across clinicopathological groups that a distant-metastasis classifier for papillary thyroid cancer was built. TCRdb redid the clone calls on the PCR reads using MiXCR. TCRdb, not the authors, supplied the V and J calls. The table includes about 92,000 clones, under 15% detected once. The CDR3 runs to 15 residues. CDR1 is MNHNS, CDR2 SASEGT, per germline. Thyroid surgery had not been preceded by any treatment in any patient. This specimen belongs to a study of metastatic and nonmetastatic thyroid tumors. Study summary: Across peripheral blood and tumor or nodule tissue samples taken from malignant and benign thyroid patients, the repertoires were compared with one another. Study-wide results and caveats: In both blood and tumor samples, TCR beta diversity was reported significantly higher for malignant than benign nodules.

The V gene is TRBV6-1, the J gene TRBJ1-1; 9 bases line up with TRBD1. The receptor was isolated from a female donor with papillary thyroid cancer or a benign thyroid nodule (not recorded which). Some clones in this sample may be carry-over from other donors' samples. The sequencing sample was made of blood. The DNA for the CDR3 is TGTGCCTGCAGTACGACAGGGGGTAGAGGCACTGAAGCTTTCTTT. Residues: CACSTTGGRGTEAFF.